The clone carrying this TCR beta chain was found a few times. Its target is not known. A multiplex PCR was run with 60 Vbeta primers and 13 Jbeta primers. Libraries were prepared by immunoSEQ multiplex PCR; TCRdb keeps only in-frame clonotypes and omits some of them. Here the sample spans about 110,000 clones, 15% being singletons. Healthy people donating bone marrow made up the donors. V gave up 5 bases and J gave up 3 bases; unmatched junction bases: 18. The germline CDR1 and CDR2 sequences are MDHEN and SYDVKM. The CDR3 covers 19 residues. The data derive from a study of cytomegalovirus exposure and HLA in healthy donors. Findings of the study overall: It is likely that the observed cluster of highly shared sequence variants was a sequencing artifact. Compared with the roughly 700-donor mean, an Asian-associated ancestry cluster reportedly had fewer N-insertions, according to a later analysis.

This TCR came from a woman between 18 and 30 years old in good health and CMV-seronegative. Material: PBMCs. V and J are TRBV28 and TRBJ2-7, with TRBD2 identical over 11 bases. The CDR3 loop reads CASSPSRTGTSGQFYEQYF. As DNA, the CDR3 is TGTGCCAGCAGTCCCTCCCGGACCGGGACTAGCGGACAGTTCTACGAGCAGTACTTC.